The source of this T cell receptor (beta chain) is a study of PD-L1 blockade in urothelial cancer. Study context: Atezolizumab, begun by patients in the mid-2010s, was given at 1,200 mg intravenously every 3 weeks. Notes on the study in general: Tumor-linked clones in blood grew more by 3 weeks in durable-benefit patients.

The CDR3 sequence is 16 residues long. V shed 2 bases and J shed 0 bases, with 11 bases lying between them. The germline gives CDR1 MNHNY, CDR2 SVGAGI (reference sequence). Using immunoSEQ multiplex PCR, the repertoire was profiled, and TCRdb retains in-frame clones only, with some absent. The sample has over 75,000 clones; roughly nine tenths are singletons. Time point indicated: pretreatment peripheral blood. With respect to this clone: What it binds is not known.

The chain has TRBV6-6 and TRBJ1-5, with a possible D match to TRBD1 (6 bases). The source is a woman of 80 years or more with urothelial cancer. The sequencing used PBMCs, collected around atezolizumab (anti-PD-L1) treatment. In nucleotides, the CDR3 is TGTGCCAGCAGTTACGGGCGGGGGGCTAGCAATCAGCCCCAGCATTTT. It translates to CASSYGRGASNQPQHF.